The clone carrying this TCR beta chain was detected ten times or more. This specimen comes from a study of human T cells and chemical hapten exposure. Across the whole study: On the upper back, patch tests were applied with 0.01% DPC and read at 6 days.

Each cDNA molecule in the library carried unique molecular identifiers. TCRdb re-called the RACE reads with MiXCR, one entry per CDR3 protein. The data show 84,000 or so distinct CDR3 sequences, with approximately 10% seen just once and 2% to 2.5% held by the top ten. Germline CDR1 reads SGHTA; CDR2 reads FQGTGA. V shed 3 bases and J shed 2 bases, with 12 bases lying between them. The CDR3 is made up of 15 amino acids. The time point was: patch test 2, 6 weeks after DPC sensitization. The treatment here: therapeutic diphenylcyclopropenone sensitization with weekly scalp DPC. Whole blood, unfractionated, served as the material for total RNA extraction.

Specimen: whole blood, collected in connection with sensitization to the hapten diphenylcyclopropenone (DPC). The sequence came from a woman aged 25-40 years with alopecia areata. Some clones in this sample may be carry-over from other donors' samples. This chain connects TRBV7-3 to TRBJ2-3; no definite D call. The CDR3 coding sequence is TGTGCCAGCAGCTTCAGCCGGACCCACACAGATACGCAGTATTTT. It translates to CASSFSRTHTDTQYF.